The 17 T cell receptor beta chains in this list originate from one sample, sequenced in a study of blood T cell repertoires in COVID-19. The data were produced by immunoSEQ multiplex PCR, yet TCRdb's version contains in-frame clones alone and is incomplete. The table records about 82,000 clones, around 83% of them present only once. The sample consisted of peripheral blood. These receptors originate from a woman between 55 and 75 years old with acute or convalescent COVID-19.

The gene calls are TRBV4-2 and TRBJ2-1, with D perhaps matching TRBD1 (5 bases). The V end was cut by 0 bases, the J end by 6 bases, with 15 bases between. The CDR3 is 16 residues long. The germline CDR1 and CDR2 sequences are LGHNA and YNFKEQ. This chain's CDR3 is CASSQEGRVRGNEQFF. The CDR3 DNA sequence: TGTGCCAGCAGCCAAGAGGGCAGGGTTCGCGGCAATGAGCAGTTCTTC.

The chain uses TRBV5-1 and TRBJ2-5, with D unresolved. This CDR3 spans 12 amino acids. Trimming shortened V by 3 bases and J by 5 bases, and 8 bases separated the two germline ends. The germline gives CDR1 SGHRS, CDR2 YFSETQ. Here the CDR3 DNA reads TGCGCCAGCAGCTATTTGGGCGAGACCCAGTACTTC. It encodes CASSYLGETQYF.

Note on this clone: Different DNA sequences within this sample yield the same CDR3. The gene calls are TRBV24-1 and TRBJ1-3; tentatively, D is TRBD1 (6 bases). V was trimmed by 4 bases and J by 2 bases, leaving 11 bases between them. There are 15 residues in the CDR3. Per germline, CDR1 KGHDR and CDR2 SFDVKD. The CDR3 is CATSDPTGPGNTIYF. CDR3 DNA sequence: TGTGCCACCAGTGACCCAACAGGGCCTGGAAACACCATATATTTT.

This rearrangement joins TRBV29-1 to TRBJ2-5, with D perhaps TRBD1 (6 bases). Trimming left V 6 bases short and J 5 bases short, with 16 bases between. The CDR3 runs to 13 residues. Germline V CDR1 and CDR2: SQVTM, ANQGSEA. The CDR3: CSVSGQPGETQYF. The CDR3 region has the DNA TGCAGCGTCTCCGGACAGCCCGGGGAGACCCAGTACTTC.

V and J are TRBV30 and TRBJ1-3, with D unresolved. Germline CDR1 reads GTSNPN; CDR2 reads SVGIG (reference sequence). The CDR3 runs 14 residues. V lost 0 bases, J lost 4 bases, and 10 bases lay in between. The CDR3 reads CAWSVMRGGNTIYF. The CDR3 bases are TGTGCCTGGAGTGTGATGCGAGGGGGAAACACCATATATTTT.

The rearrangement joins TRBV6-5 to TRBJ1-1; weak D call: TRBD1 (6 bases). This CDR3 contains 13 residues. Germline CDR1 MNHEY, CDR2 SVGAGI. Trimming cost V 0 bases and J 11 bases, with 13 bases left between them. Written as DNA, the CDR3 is TGTGCCAGCAGTTACTCGAACAGGGAGAGGGCTTTCTTT. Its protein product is CASSYSNRERAFF.

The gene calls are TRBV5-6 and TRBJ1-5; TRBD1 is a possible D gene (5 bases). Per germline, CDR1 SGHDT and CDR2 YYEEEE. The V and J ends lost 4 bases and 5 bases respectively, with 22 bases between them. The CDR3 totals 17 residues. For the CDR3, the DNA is TGTGCCAGCAGCCCTTATGGTGCAGGGTCAGTTGATCAGCCCCAGCATTTT. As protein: CASSPYGAGSVDQPQHF.

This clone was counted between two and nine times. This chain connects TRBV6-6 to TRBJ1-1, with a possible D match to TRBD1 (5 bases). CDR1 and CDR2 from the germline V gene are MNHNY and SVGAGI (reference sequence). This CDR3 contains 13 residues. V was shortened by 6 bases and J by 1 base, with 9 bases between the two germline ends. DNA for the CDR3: TGTGCCAGCAGCTATCAGGGGAACACTGAAGCTTTCTTT. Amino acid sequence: CASSYQGNTEAFF.

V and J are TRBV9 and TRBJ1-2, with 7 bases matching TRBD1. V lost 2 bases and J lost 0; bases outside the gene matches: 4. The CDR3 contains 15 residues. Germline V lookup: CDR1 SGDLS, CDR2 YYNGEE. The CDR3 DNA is TGTGCCAGCAGCGTCGGGACAGCCGCTAACTATGGCTACACCTTC. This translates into CASSVGTAANYGYTF.

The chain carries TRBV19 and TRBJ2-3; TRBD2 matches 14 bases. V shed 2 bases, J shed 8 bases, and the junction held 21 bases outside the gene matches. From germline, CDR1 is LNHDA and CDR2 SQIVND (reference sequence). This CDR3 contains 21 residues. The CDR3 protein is CASSISHLGLAGDPHVGTQYF. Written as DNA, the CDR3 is TGTGCCAGTAGTATAAGCCACCTGGGACTAGCGGGGGATCCTCATGTGGGTACGCAGTATTTT.

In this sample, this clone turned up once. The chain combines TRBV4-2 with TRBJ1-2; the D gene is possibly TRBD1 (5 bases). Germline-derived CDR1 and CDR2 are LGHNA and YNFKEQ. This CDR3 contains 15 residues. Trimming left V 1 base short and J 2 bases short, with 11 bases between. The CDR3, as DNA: TGTGCCAGCAGCCAAGCGCGGGACTTAAACTATGGCTACACCTTC. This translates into CASSQARDLNYGYTF.

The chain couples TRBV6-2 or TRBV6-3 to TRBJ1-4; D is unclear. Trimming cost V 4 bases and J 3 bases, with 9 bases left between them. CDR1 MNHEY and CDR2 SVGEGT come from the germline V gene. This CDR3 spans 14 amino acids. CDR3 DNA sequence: TGTGCCAGCAGTTCGGCGGGCCCTAATGAAAAACTGTTTTTT. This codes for CASSSAGPNEKLFF.

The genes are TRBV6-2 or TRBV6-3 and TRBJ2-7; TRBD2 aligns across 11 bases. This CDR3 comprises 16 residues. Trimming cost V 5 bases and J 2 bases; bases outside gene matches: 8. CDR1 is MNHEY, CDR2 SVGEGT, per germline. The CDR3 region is CASSQTSGGLAYEQYF. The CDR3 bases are TGTGCCAGCAGTCAAACTAGCGGGGGACTAGCCTACGAGCAGTACTTC.

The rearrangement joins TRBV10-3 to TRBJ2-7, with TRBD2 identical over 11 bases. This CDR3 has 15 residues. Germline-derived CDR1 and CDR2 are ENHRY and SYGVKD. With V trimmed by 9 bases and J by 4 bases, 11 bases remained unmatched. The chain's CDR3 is CAISLIAGGPYEQYF. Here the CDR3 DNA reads TGTGCCATAAGTCTCATAGCGGGGGGGCCTTACGAGCAGTACTTC.

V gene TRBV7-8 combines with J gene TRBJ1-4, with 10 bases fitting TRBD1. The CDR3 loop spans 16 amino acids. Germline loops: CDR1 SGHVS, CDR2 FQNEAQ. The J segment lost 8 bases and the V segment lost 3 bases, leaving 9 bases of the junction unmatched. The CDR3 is CASSFDPGQGREKLFF. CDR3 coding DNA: TGTGCCAGCAGCTTCGATCCGGGACAGGGGCGAGAAAAACTGTTTTTT.

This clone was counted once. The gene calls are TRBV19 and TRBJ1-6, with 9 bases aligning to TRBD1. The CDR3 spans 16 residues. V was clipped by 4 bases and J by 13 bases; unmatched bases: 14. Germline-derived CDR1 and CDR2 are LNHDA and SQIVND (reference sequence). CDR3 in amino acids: CASSTLRTGAQAPLHF. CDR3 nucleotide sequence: TGTGCCAGTAGTACACTACGGACAGGGGCACAGGCCCCCCTCCACTTT.

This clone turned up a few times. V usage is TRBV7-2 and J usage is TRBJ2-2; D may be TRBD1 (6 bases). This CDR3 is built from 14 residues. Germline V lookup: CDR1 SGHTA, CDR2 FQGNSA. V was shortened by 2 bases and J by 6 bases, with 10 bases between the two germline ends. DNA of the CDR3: TGTGCCAGCAGCTTAAACAGGGAGCCCGGGGAGCTGTTTTTT. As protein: CASSLNREPGELFF.